These T cell receptor beta chains were read from a single sample in a study of blood T cell repertoires in COVID-19. Using immunoSEQ multiplex PCR, the repertoire was profiled, and TCRdb retains in-frame clones only, with some absent. The sample includes about 74,000 clones, 90% of them seen just once. Material: peripheral blood. The receptor set was obtained from a human donor in a cohort sampled during active COVID-19. Both conserved end residues are part of each CDR3. The order of the fields is J gene, D gene, CDR3 length, V gene, clone size, CDR3 DNA, CDR3 protein. D genes are given only for firm matches. Rows give clone size only sometimes, using once, few, many, or a class for an expanded clone.

J gene: TRBJ2-7
D gene: TRBD1
CDR3 length: 13
V gene: TRBV19
clone size: -
CDR3 DNA: TGTGCCAGTAGCCGGGACAGTACATACGAGCAGTACTTC
CDR3 protein: CASSRDSTYEQYF

J gene: TRBJ2-7
D gene: TRBD2
CDR3 length: 17
V gene: TRBV3-1/TRBV3-2
clone size: -
CDR3 DNA: TGTGCCAGCAGCCAAGATAGCCGACTAGCGGGAGGAGGCGAGCAGTACTTC
CDR3 protein: CASSQDSRLAGGGEQYF

J gene: TRBJ1-6
D gene: -
CDR3 length: 18
V gene: TRBV7-8
clone size: once
CDR3 DNA: TGTGCCAGCAGCCAGTTGGGGGGGGCCGTATGGTATAATTCACCCCTCCACTTT
CDR3 protein: CASSQLGGAVWYNSPLHF

J gene: TRBJ1-6
D gene: TRBD1
CDR3 length: 19
V gene: TRBV27
clone size: -
CDR3 DNA: TGTGCCAGCAGTTTATCCCCTCCGGGGCGACAGGGGGCGAATTCACCCCTCCACTTT
CDR3 protein: CASSLSPPGRQGANSPLHF

J gene: TRBJ2-2
D gene: -
CDR3 length: 14
V gene: TRBV7-3
clone size: -
CDR3 DNA: TGTGCCAGCAGCTTAACTGGGAGAACCGGGGAGCTGTTTTTT
CDR3 protein: CASSLTGRTGELFF

J gene: TRBJ1-1
D gene: -
CDR3 length: 14
V gene: TRBV6-6
clone size: once
CDR3 DNA: TGTGCCAGCAGTTACCCGGGGGAGAACACTGAAGCTTTCTTT
CDR3 protein: CASSYPGENTEAFF

J gene: TRBJ2-3
D gene: TRBD1
CDR3 length: 14
V gene: TRBV7-7
clone size: -
CDR3 DNA: TGTGCTAGCAGCTGGACAGGGGGCTCAGATACGCAGTATTTT
CDR3 protein: CASSWTGGSDTQYF

J gene: TRBJ2-7
D gene: -
CDR3 length: 10
V gene: TRBV6-5
clone size: -
CDR3 DNA: TGTGCCAGCACAGGGTCCGAGCAGTACTTC
CDR3 protein: CASTGSEQYF

J gene: TRBJ2-1
D gene: -
CDR3 length: 14
V gene: TRBV3-1/TRBV3-2
clone size: -
CDR3 DNA: TGTGCCAGCAGCTCCTCCACAGGGCCCAATGAGCAGTTCTTC
CDR3 protein: CASSSSTGPNEQFF

J gene: TRBJ2-3
D gene: -
CDR3 length: 20
V gene: TRBV28
clone size: once
CDR3 DNA: TGTGCCAGCAGTCACCACCCCACCCGGAGTGAATCCCCGGTCACAGATACGCAGTATTTT
CDR3 protein: CASSHHPTRSESPVTDTQYF

J gene: TRBJ1-2
D gene: TRBD1
CDR3 length: 15
V gene: TRBV11-1
clone size: -
CDR3 DNA: TGTGCCAGCAGCCCGGGGACAGGGACAAACTATGGCTACACCTTC
CDR3 protein: CASSPGTGTNYGYTF

J gene: TRBJ2-7
D gene: -
CDR3 length: 13
V gene: TRBV4-2
clone size: -
CDR3 DNA: TGTGCCAGCAGCCAAGGGCGGTACTACGAGCAGTACTTC
CDR3 protein: CASSQGRYYEQYF

J gene: TRBJ1-1
D gene: -
CDR3 length: 13
V gene: TRBV4-3
clone size: -
CDR3 DNA: TGCGCCAGCAGCCTCAGGGTTTCCACTGAAGCTTTCTTT
CDR3 protein: CASSLRVSTEAFF

J gene: TRBJ1-2
D gene: TRBD1
CDR3 length: 14
V gene: TRBV5-6
clone size: -
CDR3 DNA: TGTGCCAGCAGTACCGGGACAGGGCCCCTCGGCTACACCTTC
CDR3 protein: CASSTGTGPLGYTF

J gene: TRBJ2-2
D gene: -
CDR3 length: 13
V gene: TRBV6-5
clone size: -
CDR3 DNA: TGTGCCAGCTCTCTAGACAACACCGGGGAGCTGTTTTTT
CDR3 protein: CASSLDNTGELFF

J gene: TRBJ1-2
D gene: TRBD1
CDR3 length: 14
V gene: TRBV28
clone size: -
CDR3 DNA: TGTGCCAGCAGCTGGGGACAGGGACTCTATGGCTACACCTTC
CDR3 protein: CASSWGQGLYGYTF

J gene: TRBJ2-1
D gene: TRBD2
CDR3 length: 16
V gene: TRBV7-9
clone size: once
CDR3 DNA: TGTGCCAGCAGCTTAGTGGGGACTATCCTTTACAATGAGCAGTTCTTC
CDR3 protein: CASSLVGTILYNEQFF

J gene: TRBJ2-3
D gene: -
CDR3 length: 14
V gene: TRBV3-1/TRBV3-2
clone size: -
CDR3 DNA: TGTGCCGCTACCGGGAGTAAGGGCACAGATACGCAGTATTTT
CDR3 protein: CAATGSKGTDTQYF

J gene: TRBJ1-2
D gene: -
CDR3 length: 13
V gene: TRBV28
clone size: -
CDR3 DNA: TGTGCCAGCAGACCAACAGGGTTCTATGGCTACACCTTC
CDR3 protein: CASRPTGFYGYTF

J gene: TRBJ2-5
D gene: -
CDR3 length: 14
V gene: TRBV7-2
clone size: -
CDR3 DNA: TGTGCCAGCAGCTTAGAAGCGGGCCAAGAGACCCAGTACTTC
CDR3 protein: CASSLEAGQETQYF

J gene: TRBJ2-7
D gene: TRBD2
CDR3 length: 15
V gene: TRBV6-5
clone size: -
CDR3 DNA: TGTGCCAGCAGTTATGGGCCTAGCGGGAGTTACGAGCAGTACTTC
CDR3 protein: CASSYGPSGSYEQYF